Following are 18 T cell receptor beta chains from one sample sequenced in a study of CD4 T cell repertoires in COVID-19. Some clones are missing from TCRdb's copy, which holds only in-frame ones; the method was immunoSEQ multiplex PCR. The sample comprises 60,000 to 90,000 clones, 80% to 90% of which are singletons, and over 0.45% rests with the top ten. Material: CD4+ T cells from peripheral blood, obtained after recovery from COVID-19. These receptors were taken from a human donor who had COVID-19.

This clone ranks as medium-sized. The J gene is TRBJ2-7, the V gene TRBV19; 8 positions agree with TRBD2. This CDR3 has 15 amino acids. V was pared by 7 bases and J by 2 bases, with 10 bases of the junction left unmatched. Germline V gene data show CDR1 as LNHDA and CDR2 as SQIVND (reference sequence). As DNA, the CDR3 is TGTGCCAGTACCCCCCGGGGGGGCGGCGCCTACGAGCAGTACTTC. Its protein product is CASTPRGGGAYEQYF.

This clone was observed once. The CDR3, as DNA: TGCGCCAGCAGCTTGGCCACGGGGCTGGGTTCTGGAAACACCATATATTTT. This codes for CASSLATGLGSGNTIYF. The chain carries TRBV5-1 and TRBJ1-3; possible D gene TRBD1, 5 bases. CDR1 and CDR2 (germline): SGHRS, YFSETQ. The CDR3 length is 17 residues. Trimming pared 0 bases from V and 1 base from J, leaving 14 bases between. Full variable domain (remainder filled in from reference TRBV5-1 and TRBJ1-3): KAGVTQTPRYLIKTRGQQVTLSCSPISGHRSVSWYQQTPGQGLQFLFEYFSETQRNKGNFPGRFSGRQFSNSRSEMNVSTLELGDSALYLCASSLATGLGSGNTIYFGEGSWLTVV.

The chain links TRBV10-2 to TRBJ1-2, with 8 bases aligning to TRBD1. V trimming: 0 bases; J trimming: 7 bases; junction bases outside the gene matches: 7. The CDR3 runs to 15 residues. Germline CDR1 and CDR2: WSHSY and SAAADI. The CDR3 DNA reads as TGCGCCAGCAGTGAGTCCGTCAGGGGGCCTAGTGGCTACACCTTC. As protein: CASSESVRGPSGYTF.

V is TRBV9 and J is TRBJ2-7; TRBD1 matches at 9 bases. Germline CDR1 SGDLS, CDR2 YYNGEE. The CDR3 contains 17 residues. J gave up 5 bases and V 3 bases, and 15 bases lay outside the gene matches. As DNA, the CDR3 is TGTGCCAGCAGCGGGGACCCCGGGACAGGGTTTGTCCACGAGCAGTACTTC. It translates to CASSGDPGTGFVHEQYF.

V is TRBV4-2 and J is TRBJ2-7; D may correspond to TRBD1 or TRBD2 (5 bases each). The CDR3 covers 13 residues. Germline CDR1 reads LGHNA; CDR2 reads YNFKEQ. Trimming stripped 0 bases from V and 12 bases from J, with 15 bases between. CDR3 sequence reads: CASSQEGVGLRYF. As DNA, the CDR3 is TGTGCCAGCAGCCAAGAGGGGGTGGGGCTAAGGTACTTC.

The chain combines TRBV5-1 with TRBJ2-3, with 7 bases identical to TRBD2. There are 16 residues in the CDR3. Germline V gene data show CDR1 as SGHRS and CDR2 as YFSETQ. V trimming: 0 bases; J trimming: 0 bases; junction bases outside the gene matches: 4. CDR3 sequence: CASSLAGGSSTDTQYF. CDR3 DNA: TGCGCCAGCAGCTTGGCCGGGGGGTCTAGCACAGATACGCAGTATTTT.

V and J are TRBV6-5 and TRBJ2-7; 11 nucleotides line up with TRBD2. Losses at the gene ends were 10 bases for V and 7 bases for J; bases not matched to a gene: 9. CDR1 is MNHEY and CDR2 is SVGAGI in the germline V gene. This CDR3 comprises 13 residues. The CDR3 region is CATGASGRREQYF. As DNA, the CDR3 is TGTGCCACCGGGGCTAGCGGGAGGAGGGAGCAGTACTTC.

This clone has only one observation. The rearrangement uses TRBV12-3 or TRBV12-4 and TRBJ1-5; D unresolved. V lost 7 bases, J lost 3 bases, and 10 bases lay in between. CDR3 length equals 13 residues. The CDR3 region is CASTRGDNQPQHF. CDR3 bases: TGTGCCAGCACCCGGGGAGACAATCAGCCCCAGCATTTT.

CDR3 bases: TGTGCCAGCAGCCTGACAGGGGGAAACACCATATATTTT. This sequence encodes CASSLTGGNTIYF. This rearrangement joins TRBV5-6 to TRBJ1-3; TRBD1 aligns across 7 bases. Trimming cost V 4 bases and J 4 bases; bases outside gene matches: 2. Germline CDR1 and CDR2: SGHDT and YYEEEE. The CDR3 has 13 residues.

V and J are TRBV18 and TRBJ2-7, with a weak D call TRBD2 (5 bases). Trimming took 6 bases from V and 4 from J, leaving 10 bases between them. The CDR3 spans 12 residues. Germline lookup yields CDR1 KGHSH and CDR2 LQKENI. CDR3 sequence reads: CASSDRGYEQYF. CDR3 DNA: TGTGCCAGCTCCGACCGAGGGTACGAGCAGTACTTC.

The V gene is TRBV19, the J gene TRBJ1-5; D unresolved. CDR3 size: 16 residues. Germline V gene sequence: CDR1 LNHDA, CDR2 SQIVND (reference sequence). V lost 1 base and J 4 bases, leaving 14 bases between the germline ends. CDR3 bases: TGTGCCAGTAGTATAGCGGTTACACTTAATAATCAGCCCCAGCATTTT. Protein: CASSIAVTLNNQPQHF.

The J gene is TRBJ2-7, the V gene TRBV3-1 (or the pseudogene TRBV3-2); TRBD1 agrees at 8 bases. CDR1 and CDR2 from the germline V gene are LGHDT and YNNKEL (reference sequence). This CDR3 is built from 15 residues. V shed 0 bases and J 2 bases; nucleotides not matched to a gene: 3. The CDR3 nucleotides read TGTGCCAGCAGCCAAGAGCCAGGGGGCCCCTACGAGCAGTACTTC. Its protein product is CASSQEPGGPYEQYF.

The chain recombines TRBV5-6 with TRBJ2-5, with D possibly matching TRBD1 (6 bases). The CDR3 totals 13 residues. CDR1 SGHDT and CDR2 YYEEEE come from the germline V gene. Trimming pared 3 bases from V and 5 bases from J, leaving 11 bases between. The CDR3: CASSSTGSETQYF. For the CDR3, the DNA is TGTGCCAGCAGCTCCACAGGGTCCGAGACCCAGTACTTC.

This clone was seen once. The CDR3 DNA reads TGTGCCTCAAAGGCCGTGGCGGGGGATACGCAGTATTTT. This translates into CASKAVAGDTQYF. The chain carries TRBV2 and TRBJ2-3; D might be TRBD2 (6 bases). The CDR3 sequence is 13 residues long. Germline V gene sequence: CDR1 SNHLY, CDR2 FYNNEI. V was shortened by 11 bases and J by 6 bases, with 18 bases between the two germline ends.

The CDR3 region has the DNA TGTGCCACCTCCCTGGGACAGGGGTCTGGAAACACCATATATTTT. Its translation is CATSLGQGSGNTIYF. The chain links TRBV2 to TRBJ1-3; 10 bases are a match to TRBD1. The germline V gene has CDR1 SNHLY and CDR2 FYNNEI. Losses at the gene ends were 10 bases for V and 1 base for J; bases not matched to a gene: 7. The CDR3 runs to 15 residues.

This chain connects TRBV4-1 to TRBJ2-7, with a possible D match to TRBD2 (5 bases). V lost 1 base and J 2 bases, leaving 15 bases between the germline ends. The CDR3 totals 16 residues. The germline V gene has CDR1 MGHRA and CDR2 YSYEKL. The CDR3 bases are TGCGCCAGCAGCCAAGGTGCGGCGGCGGGTACCTACGAGCAGTACTTC. Its translation is CASSQGAAAGTYEQYF.

The table lists this clone with a few counts. The CDR3, as DNA: TGTGCCAGGGGACAGGGCGACACCGGGGAGCTGTTTTTT. This sequence encodes CARGQGDTGELFF. This rearrangement joins TRBV2 to TRBJ2-2, with 9 nucleotides matching TRBD1. CDR3 length equals 13 residues. With V trimmed by 9 bases and J by 3 bases, 2 bases remained unmatched. Germline loops: CDR1 SNHLY, CDR2 FYNNEI.

The chain links TRBV28 to TRBJ2-2; D perhaps matches TRBD2 (6 bases). The CDR3 covers 16 residues. The V end was cut by 5 bases, the J end by 7 bases, with 20 bases between. Germline CDR1 MDHEN, CDR2 SYDVKM. The CDR3 nucleotides read TGTGCCAGCAGTGACCCTGCGGGGAGCGGAAACGGGGAGCTGTTTTTT. Translating it yields CASSDPAGSGNGELFF.